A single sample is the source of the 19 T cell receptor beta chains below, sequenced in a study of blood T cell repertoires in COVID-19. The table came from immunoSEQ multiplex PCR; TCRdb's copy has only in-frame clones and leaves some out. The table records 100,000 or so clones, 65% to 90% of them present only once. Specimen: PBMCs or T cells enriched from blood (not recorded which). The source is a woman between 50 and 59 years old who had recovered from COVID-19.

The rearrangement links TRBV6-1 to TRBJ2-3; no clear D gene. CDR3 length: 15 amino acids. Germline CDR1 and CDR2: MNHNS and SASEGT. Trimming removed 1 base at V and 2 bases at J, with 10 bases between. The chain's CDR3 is CASSEGATYTDTQYF. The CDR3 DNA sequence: TGTGCCAGCAGTGAAGGGGCTACCTACACAGATACGCAGTATTTT.

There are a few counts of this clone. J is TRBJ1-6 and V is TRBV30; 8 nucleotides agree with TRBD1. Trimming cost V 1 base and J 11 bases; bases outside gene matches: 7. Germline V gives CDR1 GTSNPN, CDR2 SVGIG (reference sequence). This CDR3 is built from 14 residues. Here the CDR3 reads CAWSGTGSIAPLHF. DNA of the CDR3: TGTGCCTGGAGTGGGACAGGGTCAATTGCACCCCTCCACTTT.

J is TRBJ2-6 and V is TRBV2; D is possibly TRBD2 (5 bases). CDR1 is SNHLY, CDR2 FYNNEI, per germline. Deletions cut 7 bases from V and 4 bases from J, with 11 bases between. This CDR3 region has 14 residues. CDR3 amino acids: CASTKEVGANVLTF. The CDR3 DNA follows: TGTGCCAGCACAAAGGAGGTCGGGGCCAACGTCCTGACTTTC.

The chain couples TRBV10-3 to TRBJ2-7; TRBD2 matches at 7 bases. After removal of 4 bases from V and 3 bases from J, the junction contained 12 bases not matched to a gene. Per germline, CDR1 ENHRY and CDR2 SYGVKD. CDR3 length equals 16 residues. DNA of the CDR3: TGTGCCATCAGTGGCCCTGCGGGGGAGGGCCGCTACGAGCAGTACTTC. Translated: CAISGPAGEGRYEQYF.

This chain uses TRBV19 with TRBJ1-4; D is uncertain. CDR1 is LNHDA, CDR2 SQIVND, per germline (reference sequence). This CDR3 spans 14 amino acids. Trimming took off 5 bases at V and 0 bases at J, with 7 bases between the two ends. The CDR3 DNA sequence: TGTGCCAGTAGTGGAGTTCCAACTAATGAAAAACTGTTTTTT. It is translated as CASSGVPTNEKLFF. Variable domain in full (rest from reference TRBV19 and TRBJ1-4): DGGITQSPKYLFRKEGQNVTLSCEQNLNHDAMYWYRQDPGQGLRLIYYSQIVNDFQKGDIAEGYSVSREKKESFPLTVTSAQKNPTAFYLCASSGVPTNEKLFFGSGTQLSVL.

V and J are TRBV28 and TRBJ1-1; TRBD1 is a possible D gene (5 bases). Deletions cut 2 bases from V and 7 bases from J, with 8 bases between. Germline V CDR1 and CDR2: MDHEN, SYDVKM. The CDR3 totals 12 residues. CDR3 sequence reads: CASSLGGGEAFF. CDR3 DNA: TGTGCCAGCAGTTTAGGGGGGGGTGAAGCTTTCTTT.

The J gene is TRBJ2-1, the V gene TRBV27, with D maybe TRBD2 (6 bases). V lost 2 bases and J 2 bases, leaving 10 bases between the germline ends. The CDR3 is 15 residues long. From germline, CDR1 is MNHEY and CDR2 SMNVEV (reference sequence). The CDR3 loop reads CASSLGAGPYNEQFF. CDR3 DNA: TGTGCCAGCAGTTTAGGAGCGGGCCCCTACAATGAGCAGTTCTTC.

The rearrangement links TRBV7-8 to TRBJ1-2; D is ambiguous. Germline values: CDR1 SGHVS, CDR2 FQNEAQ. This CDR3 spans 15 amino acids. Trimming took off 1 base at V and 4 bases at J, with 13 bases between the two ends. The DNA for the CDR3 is TGTGCCAGCAGCTTAGGGTCCGGGGTAGGCTATGGCTACACCTTC. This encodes CASSLGSGVGYGYTF.

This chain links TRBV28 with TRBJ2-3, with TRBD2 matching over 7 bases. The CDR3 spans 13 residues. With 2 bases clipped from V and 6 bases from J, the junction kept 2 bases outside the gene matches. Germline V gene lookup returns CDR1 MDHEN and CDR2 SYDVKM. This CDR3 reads CASSLAGVDTQYF. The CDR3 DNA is TGTGCCAGCAGTTTAGCGGGGGTGGATACGCAGTATTTT.

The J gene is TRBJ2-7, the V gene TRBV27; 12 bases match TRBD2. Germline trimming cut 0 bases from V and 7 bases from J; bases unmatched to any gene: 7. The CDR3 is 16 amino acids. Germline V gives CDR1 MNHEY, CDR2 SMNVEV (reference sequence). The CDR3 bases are TGTGCCAGCAGTTTATCGACTAGCGGGAGTTTGAGTGAGCAGTACTTC. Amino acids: CASSLSTSGSLSEQYF.

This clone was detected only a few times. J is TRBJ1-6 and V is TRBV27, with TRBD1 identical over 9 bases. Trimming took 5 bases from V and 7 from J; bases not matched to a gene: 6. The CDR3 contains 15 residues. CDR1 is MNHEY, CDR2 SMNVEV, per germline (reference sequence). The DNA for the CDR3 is TGTGCCAGCAGTCCCTTGGACAGGGGCAATTCACCCCTCCACTTT. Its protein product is CASSPLDRGNSPLHF.

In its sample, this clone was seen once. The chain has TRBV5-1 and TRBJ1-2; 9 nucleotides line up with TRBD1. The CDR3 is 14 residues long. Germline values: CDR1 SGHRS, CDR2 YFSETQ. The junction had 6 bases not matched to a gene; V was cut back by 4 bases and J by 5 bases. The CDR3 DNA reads TGCGCCAGCAGCATCGGGACAGGGTATTATGGCTACACCTTC. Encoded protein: CASSIGTGYYGYTF.

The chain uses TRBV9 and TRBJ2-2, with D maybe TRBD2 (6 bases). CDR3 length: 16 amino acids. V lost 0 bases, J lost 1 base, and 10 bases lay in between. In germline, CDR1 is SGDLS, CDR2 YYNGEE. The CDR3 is CASSVVLAKNTGELFF. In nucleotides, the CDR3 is TGTGCCAGCAGCGTAGTTCTAGCGAAGAACACCGGGGAGCTGTTTTTT.

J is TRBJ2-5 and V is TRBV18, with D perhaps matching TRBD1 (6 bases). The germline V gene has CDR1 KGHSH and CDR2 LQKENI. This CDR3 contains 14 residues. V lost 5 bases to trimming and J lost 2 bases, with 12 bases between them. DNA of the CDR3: TGTGCCAGCTCAATTCAGGGGAGTCAAGAGACCCAGTACTTC. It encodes CASSIQGSQETQYF.

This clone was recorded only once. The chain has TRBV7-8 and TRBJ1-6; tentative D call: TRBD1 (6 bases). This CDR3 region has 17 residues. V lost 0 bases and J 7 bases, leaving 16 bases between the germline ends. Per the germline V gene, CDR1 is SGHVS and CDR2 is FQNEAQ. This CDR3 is CASSLARQASGNSPLHF. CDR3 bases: TGTGCCAGCAGCTTAGCCAGACAGGCCTCGGGAAATTCACCCCTCCACTTT.

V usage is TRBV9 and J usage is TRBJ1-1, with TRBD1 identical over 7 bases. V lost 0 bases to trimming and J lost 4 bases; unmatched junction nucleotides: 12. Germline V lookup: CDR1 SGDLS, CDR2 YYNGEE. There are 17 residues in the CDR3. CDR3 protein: CASSVGQGTGRGTEAFF. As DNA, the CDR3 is TGTGCCAGCAGCGTAGGACAGGGCACAGGTCGGGGCACTGAAGCTTTCTTT.

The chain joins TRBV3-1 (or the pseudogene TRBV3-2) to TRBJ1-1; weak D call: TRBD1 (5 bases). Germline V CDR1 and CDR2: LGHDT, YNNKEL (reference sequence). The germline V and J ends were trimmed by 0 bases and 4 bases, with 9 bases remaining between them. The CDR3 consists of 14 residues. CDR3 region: CASSQDFGGTEAFF. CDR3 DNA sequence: TGTGCCAGCAGCCAAGATTTCGGGGGCACTGAAGCTTTCTTT.

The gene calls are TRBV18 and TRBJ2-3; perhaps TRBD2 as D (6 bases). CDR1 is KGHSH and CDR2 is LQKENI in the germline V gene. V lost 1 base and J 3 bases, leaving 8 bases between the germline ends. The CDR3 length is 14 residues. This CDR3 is CASSPLLATDTQYF. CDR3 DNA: TGTGCCAGCTCACCACTACTAGCTACAGATACGCAGTATTTT.

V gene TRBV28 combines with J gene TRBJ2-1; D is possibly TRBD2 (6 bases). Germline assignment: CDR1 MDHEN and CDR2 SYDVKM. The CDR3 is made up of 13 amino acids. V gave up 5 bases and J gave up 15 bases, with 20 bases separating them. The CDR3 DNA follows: TGTGCCAGCAGTAAAAAAGGAGGGGAACTGGCGTTCTTC. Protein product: CASSKKGGELAFF.